What follows describes a single TCR beta chain. Its target is unknown. Sequenced material consisted of expressed TCRB transcripts (all of the isolated RNA was reverse transcribed). This table comes from immunoSEQ multiplex PCR, and its TCRdb copy is limited to in-frame clones, with some not included. The data show a few hundred thousand clones, 8% to 10% seen once. The germline CDR1 and CDR2 sequences are MNHEY and SVGAGI. J was trimmed by 6 bases and V by 4 bases; bases with no gene match: 6. This CDR3 spans 15 amino acids. The entry originates in a study of beta chain features in type 1 diabetes. Study overall: The patient and healthy donor groups were comparable for age, gender and cell yields. Regarding the study as a whole: Among all four CD4+ subsets, Type 1 diabetes patients had TCRB CDR3s that were moderately but significantly shorter. Cells carrying high TCR expression could end up over-represented when cDNA is sequenced. Researchers reported that naive, central memory and Treg TCRB repertoires appeared more similar in patients than in healthy donors.

The rearrangement links TRBV6-5 to TRBJ2-1; 10 bases map to TRBD2. Sample: central memory CD4+ T cells from blood. The receptor was derived from a man aged 25 to 45 with type 1 diabetes. Here the CDR3 DNA reads TGTGCCAGCAGTTCAGAGCGGGAGGGCCGCAATGAGCAGTTCTTC. Its translation: CASSSEREGRNEQFF.